This is a list of T cell receptor beta chains from one sample in a study of Graves' ophthalmopathy and Graves' hyperthyroidism. TCRdb itself ran the multiplex PCR reads through MiXCR, one entry per CDR3 protein. The table lists a few hundred thousand distinct CDR3 sequences, approximately 20% of them singletons. The sequenced material came from peripheral blood. These receptors came from a woman aged 18-30 years with Graves' ophthalmopathy. CDR3s include the opening cysteine and the closing phenylalanine or tryptophan. Each record gives: V gene, D gene, CDR3 protein. A D gene is named only where the DNA matches it firmly.

v_call: TRBV11-2
d_call: TRBD2
cdr3_aa: CASSPDGLAGGPSYEQYF

v_call: TRBV5-1
d_call: TRBD1
cdr3_aa: CASSAGTGFGEQYF

v_call: TRBV4-2
d_call: TRBD1
cdr3_aa: CASSQVPGGSGNTIYF

v_call: TRBV11-1
d_call: TRBD1
cdr3_aa: CASSLGAGTVNTEAFF

v_call: TRBV19
d_call: .
cdr3_aa: CASSGLTNTGELFF

v_call: TRBV30
d_call: .
cdr3_aa: CAWSVTFTYGYTF

v_call: TRBV30
d_call: .
cdr3_aa: CTWSLGVSPYNSPLHF

v_call: TRBV20-1
d_call: .
cdr3_aa: CSAFDRSYEQYF

v_call: TRBV10-2
d_call: .
cdr3_aa: CASSNDQRNYGYTF

v_call: TRBV29-1
d_call: .
cdr3_aa: CSVLDWGHQETQYF

v_call: TRBV12-3/TRBV12-4
d_call: .
cdr3_aa: CAIFPGANYGYTF

v_call: TRBV6-5
d_call: TRBD1
cdr3_aa: CASSYDNRGSNQPQHF

v_call: TRBV29-1
d_call: .
cdr3_aa: CSVALGGGYEQYF

v_call: TRBV19
d_call: .
cdr3_aa: CASSMDGGAQHF

v_call: TRBV7-3
d_call: TRBD2
cdr3_aa: CASSLTGLAGGRNEQFF

v_call: TRBV11-2
d_call: TRBD1
cdr3_aa: CASSLDRGPGGELFF

v_call: TRBV7-2
d_call: .
cdr3_aa: CASSLTTGELFF

v_call: TRBV20-1
d_call: .
cdr3_aa: CSADEIGTLEETQYF

v_call: TRBV14
d_call: .
cdr3_aa: CASSQSRGTPLHF

v_call: TRBV7-3
d_call: .
cdr3_aa: CASSLTGPNTGELFF

v_call: TRBV20-1
d_call: TRBD1
cdr3_aa: CSAPEAWDRGRKGAENTEAFF

v_call: TRBV15
d_call: TRBD1
cdr3_aa: CATSRDIGDRGYGYTF

v_call: TRBV3-1
d_call: TRBD2
cdr3_aa: CASSQSVYRLAGGGSYEQYF

v_call: TRBV11-2
d_call: .
cdr3_aa: CASSLVDSFQETQYF

v_call: TRBV5-8
d_call: .
cdr3_aa: CASSGGWGANYGYTF

v_call: TRBV12-3/TRBV12-4
d_call: .
cdr3_aa: CASSLSPQRVKNIQYF

v_call: TRBV3-1
d_call: TRBD2
cdr3_aa: CASSPPGTSGRENIQYF

v_call: TRBV19
d_call: .
cdr3_aa: CASSTRGQLSYEQYF

v_call: TRBV6-5
d_call: TRBD1
cdr3_aa: CASRTRTGDGNQPQHF

v_call: TRBV28
d_call: .
cdr3_aa: CASSPRVHEQYF

v_call: TRBV9
d_call: .
cdr3_aa: CASSGRGAGYEQYF

v_call: TRBV20-1
d_call: .
cdr3_aa: CSARDAGPYEQYF

v_call: TRBV29-1
d_call: .
cdr3_aa: CSVIRLGAKNIQYF

v_call: TRBV10-3
d_call: TRBD1
cdr3_aa: CAIREQGGGHTEAFF

v_call: TRBV6-1
d_call: .
cdr3_aa: CASSRGTRPGGTEAFF

v_call: TRBV5-1
d_call: .
cdr3_aa: CASSSGPFSAGANVLTF

v_call: TRBV2
d_call: .
cdr3_aa: CASSEVSGPQETQYF

v_call: TRBV11-2
d_call: TRBD1
cdr3_aa: CASSPIPGQILYEQYF

v_call: TRBV3-1
d_call: .
cdr3_aa: CASSQDVGGEETQYF

v_call: TRBV20-1
d_call: TRBD2
cdr3_aa: CSASVRGGTYEQYF

v_call: TRBV6-2/TRBV6-3
d_call: .
cdr3_aa: CASSYGRLETQYF

v_call: TRBV14
d_call: TRBD1
cdr3_aa: CASSQWTGTNTEAFF

v_call: TRBV6-5
d_call: TRBD2
cdr3_aa: CASDAGLALFLAKNIQYF

v_call: TRBV15
d_call: .
cdr3_aa: CATRRGPNGELFF

v_call: TRBV29-1
d_call: .
cdr3_aa: CSVGGTYEQYF

v_call: TRBV20-1
d_call: TRBD1
cdr3_aa: CSAGGQGARVQYF

v_call: TRBV5-1
d_call: TRBD2
cdr3_aa: CASSPWTSGGGIQETQYF

v_call: TRBV12-3/TRBV12-4
d_call: TRBD1
cdr3_aa: CASSLYDRGPGAQYF